This TCR beta chain was captured by sequencing in a study of blood T cell repertoires in COVID-19. TCRdb's table, derived via immunoSEQ multiplex PCR, lists solely in-frame clones and lacks some. The repertoire has approximately 280,000 clones, roughly 86% of them found once; the top ten carry almost 9.5%. There are 15 residues in the CDR3. Germline assignment: CDR1 LNHDA and CDR2 SQIVND (reference sequence). V shed 7 bases, J shed 2 bases, and the junction held 7 bases outside the gene matches. This chain connects TRBV19 to TRBJ1-3; 8 nucleotides line up with TRBD1. The TCR sequence derives from a man younger than 35 with active or convalescent COVID-19. What was sequenced was peripheral blood. Here the CDR3 reads CASKTGEVAGNTIYF. The CDR3 DNA reads as TGTGCCAGTAAGACAGGGGAGGTCGCTGGAAACACCATATATTTT.